Listed here are 3 T cell receptor beta chains from one sample, sequenced in a study of T cell responses to AZD1222 COVID-19 vaccine. Repertoires were generated with immunoSEQ multiplex PCR, while TCRdb's copy carries only in-frame clones and drops some. There are 150,000 or so clones in the sample; around 90% occur only once, and roughly 6% lies in the top ten. The sequences come from peripheral blood, collected 28 days after the second AZD1222 dose. The receptors come from an adult who received the AZD1222 COVID-19 vaccine.

V is TRBV23-1 and J is TRBJ2-3; D is perhaps TRBD1 (7 bases). TRBV23-1 is sorted into the ORF group, with uncertain function. Trimming took 2 bases from V and 1 from J, leaving 13 bases between them. The CDR3 extends over 16 amino acids. DNA for the CDR3: TGCGCCAGCAGTCAAGGCTGGAGGGGGCGCACAGATACGCAGTATTTT. As protein: CASSQGWRGRTDTQYF.

This chain joins TRBV7-2 and TRBJ1-2, with D uncertain. Per the germline V gene, CDR1 is SGHTA and CDR2 is FQGNSA. V lost 1 base and J lost 3, with 12 bases in between. There are 15 residues in the CDR3. The CDR3 reads CASSLGAIRDYGYTF. CDR3 DNA: TGTGCCAGCAGCTTAGGTGCCATTAGAGACTATGGCTACACCTTC.

V is TRBV6-2 or TRBV6-3 and J is TRBJ1-2; tentatively, D is TRBD1 (6 bases). CDR3 length equals 13 residues. CDR1 and CDR2 (germline): MNHEY, SVGEGT. The V gene lost 5 bases and the J gene lost 8 bases, with 15 bases spanning the gap. CDR3 amino acids: CASSGNRVDGYTF. The CDR3 nucleotides read TGTGCCAGCAGTGGTAACAGGGTTGACGGCTACACCTTC.